This TCR beta chain was captured in a study of blood T cell repertoires in COVID-19. About the research overall: Material from acute and convalescent COVID-19 was sourced from the United States, Italy and Spain. In each case, the material was cDNA or gDNA derived from T cells, B-cell-depleted T cells, or PBMCs.

V was clipped by 6 bases and J by 2 bases, with 11 bases between them. The CDR3 totals 13 residues. Germline CDR1 reads LNHDA; CDR2 reads SQIVND (reference sequence). Authors' processing steps: Estimation of nucleated cell counts relied on the amplification of reference gene primers. Some clones are missing from TCRdb's copy, which holds only in-frame ones; the method was immunoSEQ multiplex PCR. V and J calls and clone size follow that table, whereas D and trimming were derived from the DNA. The sample consists of approximately 350,000 clones, around 90% of them appearing once. This clonotype was obtained from a man in his forties or fifties with acute or convalescent COVID-19. Sequencing was done on a sample of peripheral blood. The chain joins TRBV19 to TRBJ2-7; TRBD2 might be the D (5 bases). This CDR3 reads CASRRNGAYEQYF. As DNA, the CDR3 is TGTGCCAGTAGACGGAACGGGGCCTACGAGCAGTACTTC.